This TCR beta chain originates from a study of blood T cell repertoires in COVID-19. In the study overall: The origin of the acute and convalescent COVID-19 samples was the United States, Italy and Spain. Nucleic acid was either cDNA or gDNA, and it came from T cells, B-cell-depleted T cells, or PBMCs.

The CDR3 is 16 residues long. The germline V gene has CDR1 LNHDA and CDR2 SQIVND (reference sequence). In the original analysis: The authors estimated nucleated cell counts from reference gene primer amplification. Sequencing used immunoSEQ multiplex PCR; TCRdb keeps in-frame clones, though not all of them. D and trimming come from the DNA, and the V and J calls and clone size come from that table. The sample lists 150,000 or so clones; approximately 80% were seen once. Note on this clone: A read error may account for a junction end that differs from germline.

The specimen sequenced was peripheral blood. The TCR sequence derives from a human donor in a cohort sampled during active COVID-19. The chain is built from TRBV19 and TRBJ2-4, with TRBD1 as a possible D gene (6 bases). CDR3: CASSKGGSSVKNIQYF. The DNA for the CDR3 is TGTGCCAGCAGTAAAGGGGGATCTAGTGTCAAAAACATTCAGTACTTC.